This record looks at one TCR beta chain sequence and its context. V lost 0 bases and J 1 base, leaving 12 bases between the germline ends. Germline V gene data show CDR1 as SGHTA and CDR2 as FQGNSA. This CDR3 spans 16 amino acids. As processed by the authors: Quantification of nucleated cells was approximated via reference gene primer amplification. Libraries were prepared by immunoSEQ multiplex PCR; TCRdb keeps only in-frame clonotypes and omits some of them. The DNA gave D and trimming, while V, J and clone size come from that table. The sample contains nearly 250,000 clones, more than 70% of which appear only once. Enrolled through a virtual design, the participants were between 18 and 89 years of age and came from around 25 US areas. Participants' own reports of clinical history determined their cohort assignment. Recovered status in Cohort 3 required two negative PCRs, clearance, or symptom resolution.

This specimen belongs to a study of blood T cell repertoires in COVID-19. Sequencing was carried out using PBMCs or T cells enriched from blood (not recorded which). The rearrangement links TRBV7-2 to TRBJ1-1; D remains ambiguous. This clonotype was obtained from a woman aged 50 to 60 who had recovered from COVID-19. Here the CDR3 reads CASSLAAVLRNTEAFF. The CDR3, as DNA: TGTGCCAGCAGCTTAGCAGCTGTCCTGAGGAACACTGAAGCTTTCTTT.